The rows below give T cell receptor beta chains drawn from one sample of a study of blood T cell repertoires in COVID-19. Assay: immunoSEQ multiplex PCR; the TCRdb copy retains only in-frame clones and omits some. This table holds approximately 500,000 clones, approximately 85% found once. The sequenced sample consisted of peripheral blood. All receptors come from a human donor in a cohort sampled during active COVID-19. CDR3s include the opening cysteine and the closing phenylalanine or tryptophan. The order of the fields is J gene, D gene, clone size, V gene, CDR3 DNA, CDR3 protein. The D gene is left open where the match is weak. Clone size is shown for a subset of rows, as once, few, many or a class of expanded clone.

TRBJ1-5	.	.	TRBV28	TGTGCCAGCAGTTCGCTCTCGGGCAATCAGCCCCAGCATTTT	CASSSLSGNQPQHF
TRBJ2-1	TRBD2	few	TRBV7-8	TGTGCCAGCAGCCCGAAACTAGCGGCACGCTTAGATGAGCAGTTCTTC	CASSPKLAARLDEQFF
TRBJ2-7	TRBD2	.	TRBV2	TGTGCCAGCAGCACACTAGCGGGAGGAACCGAGCAGTACTTC	CASSTLAGGTEQYF
TRBJ2-3	.	.	TRBV4-2	TGTGCCAGCAGCCAAGATGAGCGGCGAGCCCCGTATTTT	CASSQDERRAPYF
TRBJ2-5	TRBD2	.	TRBV30	TGTGCCTGGAGAGGAGCTAGCGGGAGAGAGACCCAGTACTTC	CAWRGASGRETQYF
TRBJ1-1	.	.	TRBV4-3	TGCGCCAGCAGCCCCTCTGGAAGGAGGGACACTGAAGCTTTCTTT	CASSPSGRRDTEAFF
TRBJ1-2	.	once	TRBV9	TGTGCCAGCAGCGTAGGTTACAGGGATGGCTACACCTTC	CASSVGYRDGYTF
TRBJ2-2	TRBD1	.	TRBV5-1	TGCGCCAGCAGCTTGGCCGGGACAGGTTCGAACACCGGGGAGCTGTTTTTT	CASSLAGTGSNTGELFF
TRBJ1-1	.	.	TRBV10-1	TGCGCCAGCAGGAAACAGGGCGCGATGAACACTGAAGCTTTCTTT	CASRKQGAMNTEAFF
TRBJ2-1	TRBD2	once	TRBV19	TGTGCCAGTAGTATTTGGGGACTAGCGGGGGCGATGAGCAATGAGCAGTTCTTC	CASSIWGLAGAMSNEQFF
TRBJ1-1	TRBD1	.	TRBV30	TGTGCCTGGAGAGGACAGGGAAAAACTGAAGCTTTCTTT	CAWRGQGKTEAFF
TRBJ2-5	TRBD2	.	TRBV4-1	TGCGCCAGCAGCTTCGGGAGGATCGAGACCCAGTACTTC	CASSFGRIETQYF
TRBJ1-1	.	.	TRBV7-3	TGTGCCAGCAGTGAAGGGGCGAGCACTGAAGCTTTCTTT	CASSEGASTEAFF
TRBJ2-3	TRBD2	.	TRBV29-1	TGCAGCGTTGGTCCGGGACTAGCGGATCCTAAGGACACAGATACGCAGTATTTT	CSVGPGLADPKDTDTQYF
TRBJ2-1	TRBD2	.	TRBV10-1	TGCGCCAGCAGTGAGTCTCTAGCGGGAGCATACAATGAGCAGTTCTTC	CASSESLAGAYNEQFF
TRBJ1-2	TRBD1	.	TRBV19	TGTGCCAGTAGTCAACAGGGGTTCACCTATGGCTACACCTTC	CASSQQGFTYGYTF
TRBJ2-1	TRBD2	.	TRBV30	TGTGCCTGGGCGAAGGGACTAGCGGACAATGAGCAGTTCTTC	CAWAKGLADNEQFF
TRBJ1-6	.	.	TRBV3-1/TRBV3-2	TGTGCCAGCTGGCAGGGGAATTCACCCCTCCACTTT	CASWQGNSPLHF
TRBJ2-2	TRBD1	.	TRBV5-6	TGTGCCAGCAGCTTGGTCCGGACAGGGGTGGACGGGGAGCTGTTTTTT	CASSLVRTGVDGELFF
TRBJ2-1	TRBD2	.	TRBV6-4	TGTGCCAGCAGGCCCTCGGGTAGCGGGAGCCATGAGCAGTTCTTC	CASRPSGSGSHEQFF
TRBJ2-1	TRBD2	.	TRBV5-1	TGCGCCAGCAGCTTGAGGACTAGCGGAGCCTACAATGAGCAGTTCTTC	CASSLRTSGAYNEQFF
TRBJ1-6	.	once	TRBV7-2	TGTGCCAGCAGCTTAGGAACCGACAGGTTCAATTCACCCCTCCACTTT	CASSLGTDRFNSPLHF
TRBJ1-2	.	.	TRBV6-5	TGTGCCAGCAGGGCTCCAGGGGACCCTCTGACGGTAGCCTTC	CASRAPGDPLTVAF
TRBJ2-3	TRBD2	.	TRBV7-3	TGTGCCAGCAGCTTAAGTCTAGCGGGGACAGATACGCAGTATTTT	CASSLSLAGTDTQYF
TRBJ2-5	.	.	TRBV7-2	TGTGCCAGCAGCTTAGCTAGGGAGGAGACCCAGTACTTC	CASSLAREETQYF
TRBJ2-7	TRBD2	.	TRBV18	TGTGCCAGCTCCCCTACTAGCGGGAGGTCCTACGAGCAGTACTTC	CASSPTSGRSYEQYF
TRBJ1-1	.	few	TRBV6-5	TGTGCCAGCAGAGGGACACGGGCTTTCTTT	CASRGTRAFF
TRBJ1-1	.	.	TRBV27	TGTGCCAGCCGTCCCAGGGGACCGAGCACTGAAGCTTTCTTT	CASRPRGPSTEAFF
TRBJ2-1	TRBD2	.	TRBV4-2	TGTGCCAGCAGCCAAGATATAAGCGGGAGGACGAATGAGCAGTTCTTC	CASSQDISGRTNEQFF
TRBJ1-1	TRBD1	once	TRBV7-2	TGTGCCAGCAGCTCGGACAGGGGTGTTACTGAAGCTTTCTTT	CASSSDRGVTEAFF